A selection of T cell receptor beta chains follows, all from one sample in a study of T cell changes during pregnancy in multiple sclerosis. The repertoire was sequenced with immunoSEQ multiplex PCR; TCRdb's copy has only in-frame clones and lacks some. The table has tens of thousands of clones, over 80% seen once. The material sequenced was CD4+ T cells from peripheral blood mononuclear cells, taken in the second trimester of pregnancy. These receptors all come from a female donor with multiple sclerosis, enrolled in a pregnancy study. Each CDR3 is given with its conserved first and last residue. D genes are given only for firm matches. Clone size is not always given. Where it is, it says once, few, many or a class for expanded clones.

D gene | J gene | V gene | clone size | CDR3 DNA | CDR3 protein
TRBD1 | TRBJ2-5 | TRBV5-1 | once | TGCGCCAGCAGCGAACGACAGGGGTGGGAGACCCAGTACTTC | CASSERQGWETQYF
TRBD2 | TRBJ2-7 | TRBV30 | . | TGTGCCTGGAGTTATGCTCGGACTAGCGGGTTCCCCTACGAGCAGTACTTC | CAWSYARTSGFPYEQYF
. | TRBJ2-1 | TRBV9 | once | TGTGCCAGCAGCGTAGGGTGGGGAGACAGGCGCAATGAGCAGTTCTTC | CASSVGWGDRRNEQFF
TRBD1 | TRBJ2-2 | TRBV27 | . | TGTGCCAGCAGATTCCGGGACAGGGGGGGTCCCGGGGAGCTGTTTTTT | CASRFRDRGGPGELFF
TRBD1 | TRBJ1-5 | TRBV6-1 | . | TGTGCCAGCAGTGATTCAGGGGGTGGGCAGCCCCAGCATTTT | CASSDSGGGQPQHF
TRBD1 | TRBJ1-3 | TRBV30 | . | TGTGCCTGGGATGGTGACCGTACAGGGGTATCTGGAAACACCATATATTTT | CAWDGDRTGVSGNTIYF
. | TRBJ2-2 | TRBV7-3 | . | TGTGCCAGCAGCGTCTCCGCCGGGGAGCTGTTTTTT | CASSVSAGELFF
TRBD1 | TRBJ1-1 | TRBV2 | . | TGTGCCAGCAAGGACAGGTTATACACTGAAGCTTTCTTT | CASKDRLYTEAFF
. | TRBJ1-2 | TRBV29-1 | . | TGCAGCGTCGACAATGGCTACACCTTC | CSVDNGYTF
TRBD2 | TRBJ2-2 | TRBV2 | . | TGTGCCAGCAGCCTAGCGGTGGACACCGGGGAGCTGTTTTTT | CASSLAVDTGELFF
. | TRBJ2-1 | TRBV5-4 | . | TGTGCCAGCAGGTCCGGGACACAACAAGCCAATGAGCAGTTCTTC | CASRSGTQQANEQFF
TRBD2 | TRBJ2-5 | TRBV2 | . | TGTGCCAGCAGTGAAGGCCTCGGGAGGGCCCGAGAGACCCAGTACTTC | CASSEGLGRARETQYF
. | TRBJ1-5 | TRBV5-6 | few | TGTGCCAGCAGCTCGAGGGATCAGCCCCAGCATTTT | CASSSRDQPQHF
. | TRBJ1-5 | TRBV30 | . | TGTGCCTGGGGACCGATCGGGGGCAATCAGCCCCAGCATTTT | CAWGPIGGNQPQHF
. | TRBJ2-7 | TRBV27 | . | TGTGCCAGCGGCCCTGGAGGGGCGCGTCTCGAGCAGTACTTC | CASGPGGARLEQYF
. | TRBJ2-7 | TRBV7-9 | once | TGTGCCAGCAGCCGGGACTCTAACTACGAGCAGTACTTC | CASSRDSNYEQYF
TRBD2 | TRBJ2-7 | TRBV6-5 | . | TGTGCCAGCACGACTAGCGGGGGAACCTACGAGCAGTACTTC | CASTTSGGTYEQYF
TRBD2 | TRBJ2-1 | TRBV28 | . | TGTGCCAGCAGTCCCCCCGGAAGCGGGGTCAATGAGCAGTTCTTC | CASSPPGSGVNEQFF
. | TRBJ1-3 | TRBV4-1 | . | TGCGCCAGCAGCCTCGGTGGCACCATATATTTT | CASSLGGTIYF
TRBD2 | TRBJ2-7 | TRBV27 | few | TGTGCCAGCAGTTCGCCCGGGACTAGAAGAAGGCCCCGAGCGGAGCAGTACTTC | CASSSPGTRRRPRAEQYF
TRBD2 | TRBJ2-1 | TRBV5-4 | . | TGTGCCAGCAGCCCACGTCGGACTAGCGGGTTAAACAATGAGCAGTTCTTC | CASSPRRTSGLNNEQFF
TRBD2 | TRBJ2-7 | TRBV27 | once | TGTGCCAGCAGTTTATCCATGACTAGCGGGAGAGGCGAGCAGTACTTC | CASSLSMTSGRGEQYF
TRBD1 | TRBJ1-2 | TRBV29-1 | . | TGCAGCGCCGAGAGGGGGCGTGCTGGCTACACCTTC | CSAERGRAGYTF
TRBD2 | TRBJ2-1 | TRBV5-1 | . | TGCGCCAGCAGCTTGGGCGGTAGCGGGGACAATGAGCAGTTCTTC | CASSLGGSGDNEQFF
TRBD2 | TRBJ2-5 | TRBV6-1 | . | TGTGCCAGCAGTGAAACCCCATTAACTAGCGGGAGAGAGACCCAGTACTTC | CASSETPLTSGRETQYF
TRBD2 | TRBJ2-2 | TRBV5-1 | . | TGCGCCAGCAGCTCTAAAGCGGGAGGGTCGAACACCGGGGAGCTGTTTTTT | CASSSKAGGSNTGELFF
TRBD2 | TRBJ2-4 | TRBV18 | . | TGTGCCAGCTCACCAATGGGAGGGAAAGCCAAAAACATTCAGTACTTC | CASSPMGGKAKNIQYF
TRBD1 | TRBJ1-2 | TRBV29-1 | once | TGCAGCGCGGGACAGGGCTATGGCTACACCTTC | CSAGQGYGYTF
. | TRBJ2-7 | TRBV5-4 | . | TGTGCCAGCAGCTTACCGGGAGCTCACGAGCAGTACTTC | CASSLPGAHEQYF
. | TRBJ2-2 | TRBV6-6 | . | TGTGCCAGCAGTTACCACCCGGACAGGAACACCGGGGAGCTGTTTTTT | CASSYHPDRNTGELFF
. | TRBJ2-7 | TRBV30 | . | TGTGCCTGGAGTGTATGGGCCAGGGCCCACGAGCAGTACTTC | CAWSVWARAHEQYF
. | TRBJ1-5 | TRBV2 | . | TGTGCCAGCAGGCCTACTAATCAGCCCCAGCATTTT | CASRPTNQPQHF
. | TRBJ2-5 | TRBV11-2 | once | TGTGCCAGCAGCTTAATGGCGGGGGCGCAAGAGACCCAGTACTTC | CASSLMAGAQETQYF
TRBD2 | TRBJ2-7 | TRBV2 | . | TGTGCCAGCAGTGGGGAGGGCGAGCAGTACTTC | CASSGEGEQYF
TRBD1 | TRBJ1-2 | TRBV6-5 | . | TGTGCCAGCAGACCACAGGGGGCCCAGGGCTATGGCTACACCTTC | CASRPQGAQGYGYTF
TRBD1 | TRBJ2-5 | TRBV7-2 | . | TGTGCCAGCAGGACAATAGGGGGCTCCCGCCAAGAGACCCAGTACTTC | CASRTIGGSRQETQYF
TRBD2 | TRBJ2-1 | TRBV6-5 | . | TGTGCCAGCAGTTCTCGACTAGCGGGGAACAATGAGCAGTTCTTC | CASSSRLAGNNEQFF
TRBD2 | TRBJ2-7 | TRBV27 | . | TGTGCCAGCAGTTCCGTGAGCGGGGGCGAGCAGTACTTC | CASSSVSGGEQYF
TRBD1 | TRBJ1-2 | TRBV5-1 | . | TGCGCCAGCAGCTTGTTACAGGGGGATGGCTACACCTTC | CASSLLQGDGYTF
TRBD1 | TRBJ2-7 | TRBV18 | . | TGTGCCAGCTCACTTATAACCGCCGGGACAGCAAATTACGAGCAGTACTTC | CASSLITAGTANYEQYF
. | TRBJ1-2 | TRBV27 | . | TGTGCCAGCAGTTTATTTTCGGGGGGTTTATATGGCTACACCTTC | CASSLFSGGLYGYTF
TRBD2 | TRBJ2-1 | TRBV29-1 | . | TGCAGCGCCACCGGGACTAGGAACAATGAGCAGTTCTTC | CSATGTRNNEQFF
TRBD2 | TRBJ2-3 | TRBV7-9 | . | TGTGCCAGCAGCTCCGGGAGGACACTAGCGACTATTGACACAGATACGCAGTATTTT | CASSSGRTLATIDTDTQYF
TRBD1 | TRBJ1-1 | TRBV25-1 | . | TGTGCCAGCATCCCCCCAGGGGGCGCTGCTGAAGCTTTCTTT | CASIPPGGAAEAFF
. | TRBJ1-1 | TRBV9 | . | TGTGCCAGCAGCGTAGGAACACAGGGTGGAACTGAAGCTTTCTTT | CASSVGTQGGTEAFF
. | TRBJ2-7 | TRBV2 | . | TGTGCCAGCAGCCCCCGGTTTTCCTACGAGCAGTACTTC | CASSPRFSYEQYF
TRBD2 | TRBJ2-5 | TRBV5-4 | . | TGTGCCAGCAGCTCCAGCCTGATCGGGACTAGCGGGGGCAATCAAGAGACCCAGTACTTC | CASSSSLIGTSGGNQETQYF
. | TRBJ2-1 | TRBV11-3 | . | TGTGCCAGCAGCTTAGATCATAGCAGGGGAGATGAGCAGTTCTTC | CASSLDHSRGDEQFF
TRBD1 | TRBJ2-1 | TRBV27 | . | TGTGCCAGCAGGTCCGGGACAGGGGTGGCAAATGAGCAGTTCTTC | CASRSGTGVANEQFF
. | TRBJ2-2 | TRBV27 | few | TGTGCCAGCACTAGATTTAGCGGAGGGACCGGGGAGCTGTTTTTT | CASTRFSGGTGELFF
. | TRBJ1-3 | TRBV20-1 | . | TGCAGTGCGCCCGGGGGAAACACCATATATTTT | CSAPGGNTIYF